These T cell receptor beta chains were read from a single sample in a study of Graves' ophthalmopathy and Graves' hyperthyroidism. TCRdb recomputed calls from the multiplex PCR reads with MiXCR, one row per CDR3 protein. The sample lists 680,000 or so distinct CDR3 sequences; around a fifth were seen once. The sequenced sample was peripheral blood. The receptors here all came from a woman between 18 and 29 years old with stable Graves' hyperthyroidism. Some clones in this sample may be carry-over from other donors' samples. CDR3s include the opening cysteine and the closing phenylalanine or tryptophan. A D gene is named only where the DNA matches it firmly. Not all rows give a size; the values are once, few, many and, for expanded clones, a class.

.	TRBJ2-7	TRBV6-5	.	CASSSLAQGNFYEQYF	TGTGCCAGCAGTTCCCTAGCGCAGGGAAATTTCTACGAGCAGTACTTC
.	TRBJ1-1	TRBV5-1	.	CASSLVWGTDTEAFF	TGCGCCAGCAGCTTGGTGTGGGGAACGGACACTGAAGCTTTCTTT
.	TRBJ1-5	TRBV12-3/TRBV12-4	TRBD1	CASSSRQGALAQHF	TGTGCCAGCAGTTCTCGACAGGGTGCTTTAGCCCAGCATTTT
many	TRBJ1-3	TRBV6-5	.	CASSYSEAAGNTIYF	TGTGCCAGCAGTTACTCCGAGGCGGCTGGAAACACCATATATTTT
many	TRBJ2-2	TRBV30	TRBD1	CACPGRGTNTGELFF	TGTGCCTGTCCCGGCAGGGGGACGAACACCGGGGAGCTGTTTTTT
many	TRBJ1-1	TRBV6-1	.	CASRHTGVGAFF	TGTGCCAGCAGACACACGGGGGTAGGGGCTTTCTTT
many	TRBJ1-1	TRBV6-4	.	CASSDGTFF	TGTGCCAGCAGTGACGGAACTTTCTTT
many	TRBJ1-5	TRBV18	TRBD1	CASSPTGGDQPQHF	TGTGCCAGCTCACCGACAGGGGGAGATCAGCCCCAGCATTTT
many	TRBJ2-5	TRBV7-2	.	CASSLLIQETQYF	TGTGCCAGCAGCCTTTTGATCCAAGAGACCCAGTACTTC
many	TRBJ2-7	TRBV7-3	TRBD2	CASSLSAGSDEQYF	TGTGCCAGCAGTCTATCAGCGGGATCTGACGAGCAGTACTTC
many	TRBJ2-7	TRBV12-3/TRBV12-4	.	CASSGGLNSYEQYF	TGTGCCAGCAGCGGGGGTTTGAACTCCTACGAGCAGTACTTC
many	TRBJ2-5	TRBV6-5	TRBD2	CASSYFSSGKETQYF	TGTGCCAGCAGTTACTTCTCTAGCGGAAAAGAGACCCAGTACTTC
.	TRBJ2-7	TRBV12-3/TRBV12-4	.	CASSPRGSLYEQYF	TGTGCCAGCAGTCCGAGGGGATCCTTATACGAGCAGTACTTC
.	TRBJ1-6	TRBV14	TRBD1	CASSQDLGTGFVSPLHF	TGTGCCAGCAGCCAAGACCTGGGGACAGGGTTCGTCTCACCCCTCCACTTT
few	TRBJ2-7	TRBV20-1	TRBD1	CSPSDRGYEQYF	TGCAGTCCCTCGGACAGGGGCTACGAGCAGTACTTC
many	TRBJ2-5	TRBV6-5	.	CASSYVLSQETQYF	TGTGCCAGCAGTTATGTACTCTCCCAAGAGACCCAGTACTTC
few	TRBJ2-7	TRBV30	TRBD1	CAWRKQGAQAYEQYF	TGTGCCTGGAGGAAACAGGGGGCGCAAGCCTACGAGCAGTACTTC
many	TRBJ1-3	TRBV10-3	TRBD1	CAITPGQGANTIYF	TGTGCCATCACTCCGGGACAGGGGGCAAACACCATATATTTT
many	TRBJ1-2	TRBV4-2	.	CASSQDNNYGYTF	TGTGCCAGCAGCCAAGACAATAACTATGGCTACACCTTC
many	TRBJ1-1	TRBV20-1	.	CSARGPVLEAFF	TGCAGTGCTAGAGGGCCAGTGCTTGAAGCTTTCTTT
many	TRBJ1-1	TRBV20-1	.	CSAVQDLNTEAFF	TGCAGTGCTGTCCAGGACTTGAACACTGAAGCTTTCTTT
many	TRBJ2-2	TRBV6-1	.	CASSPLSTGELFF	TGTGCCAGCAGTCCATTATCCACCGGGGAGCTGTTTTTT
.	TRBJ2-7	TRBV27	TRBD1	CASSKDRAREQYF	TGTGCCAGCAGCAAAGACAGGGCAAGGGAGCAGTACTTC
few	TRBJ2-4	TRBV2	.	CASSEVEGTKNIQYF	TGTGCCAGCAGTGAAGTGGAGGGTACCAAAAACATTCAGTACTTC
many	TRBJ1-5	TRBV6-2/TRBV6-3	.	CAVRPGASNQPQHF	TGTGCCGTTCGCCCGGGGGCTAGCAATCAGCCCCAGCATTTT
many	TRBJ1-1	TRBV28	.	CASSTAGTEAFF	TGTGCCAGCAGCACAGCCGGGACCGAAGCTTTCTTT